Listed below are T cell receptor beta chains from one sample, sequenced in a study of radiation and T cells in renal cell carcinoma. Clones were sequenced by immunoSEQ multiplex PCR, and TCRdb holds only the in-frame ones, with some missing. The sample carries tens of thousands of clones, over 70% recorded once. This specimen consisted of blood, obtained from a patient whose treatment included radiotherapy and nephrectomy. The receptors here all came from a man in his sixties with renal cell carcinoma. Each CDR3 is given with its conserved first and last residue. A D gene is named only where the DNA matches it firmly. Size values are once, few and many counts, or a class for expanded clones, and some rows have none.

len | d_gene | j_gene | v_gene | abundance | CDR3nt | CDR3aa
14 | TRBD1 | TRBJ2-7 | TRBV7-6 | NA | TGTGCCAGCACCCGGGAGGACAGGGGTCACGAGCAGTACTTC | CASTREDRGHEQYF
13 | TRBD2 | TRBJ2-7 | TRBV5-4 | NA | TGTGCCAGCAGCGATGGGACTAGCTACGAGCAGTACTTC | CASSDGTSYEQYF
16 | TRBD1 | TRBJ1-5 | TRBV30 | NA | TGTGCCTGGAGTGTACTGGGACAGGCCGCGGGACAGCCCCAGCATTTT | CAWSVLGQAAGQPQHF
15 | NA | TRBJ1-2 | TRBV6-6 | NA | TGTGCCAGCAGTTACTCTTCCCAGGGGCCCTATGGCTACACCTTC | CASSYSSQGPYGYTF
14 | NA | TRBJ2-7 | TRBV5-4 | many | TGTGCCAGCAGCGGGGGACTGTCATCCTACGAGCAGTACTTC | CASSGGLSSYEQYF
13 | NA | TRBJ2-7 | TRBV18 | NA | TGTGCCAGCTCACCAAGAGCGTCCTACGAGCAGTACTTC | CASSPRASYEQYF
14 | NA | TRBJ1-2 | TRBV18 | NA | TGTGCCAGCTCACCAAGTAGGGAAGACTATGGCTACACCTTC | CASSPSREDYGYTF
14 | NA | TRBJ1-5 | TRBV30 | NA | TGTGCATGGGGAGGGAAAACTAGCAATCAGCCCCAGCATTTT | CAWGGKTSNQPQHF
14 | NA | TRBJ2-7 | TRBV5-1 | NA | TGCGCCAGCAGCTTCCGTGGGGACCACTACGAGCAGTACTTC | CASSFRGDHYEQYF
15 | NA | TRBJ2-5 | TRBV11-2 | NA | TGTGCCAGCAGCCATTCGTTGTTGAGTAGGGAGACCCAGTACTTC | CASSHSLLSRETQYF